This TCR beta chain was captured in a study of cytomegalovirus exposure and HLA in healthy donors. This clone was seen only once. Donors were nominally healthy when sampled, though unrecorded immune exposures were likely. The CDR3 covers 14 residues. Trimming shortened V by 8 bases and J by 1 base, and 12 bases separated the two germline ends. Looked up from germline, CDR1 is MNHNS and CDR2 is SASEGT. PCR was performed using 60 Vbeta and 13 Jbeta primers. Sequencing used immunoSEQ multiplex PCR; TCRdb keeps in-frame clones, though not all of them. The table lists over 150,000 clones, over 75% of them singletons.

The V gene is TRBV6-1, the J gene TRBJ2-4; a weak D match, TRBD2 (5 bases). This receptor was identified in a woman in her 30s in good health and CMV-seronegative. The sample taken for sequencing was PBMCs. CDR3: CASVVRAAKNIQYF. The CDR3 region has the DNA TGTGCCAGCGTCGTGAGGGCGGCCAAAAACATTCAGTACTTC.